One sample yielded the 32 T cell receptor beta chains listed below, sequenced in a study of blood T cell repertoires in COVID-19 (dated by TCRdb to between 2020 and 2021). Library preparation employed the immunoSEQ multiplex PCR assay. In TCRdb, the immuneACCESS table is reduced to in-frame sequences with V and J assigned. These tables do not hold every clone; where another copy was compared, an unresolved V gene accounts for under half, and the others remain unexplained. The sample yields nearly 250,000 clones; 82% were counted once. The biggest ten clones account for around 2% of the sample. Sequenced sample: peripheral blood. The origin of the receptors is a woman at least 80 years old with acute or convalescent COVID-19.

V is TRBV27 and J is TRBJ1-5, with D perhaps TRBD1 (5 bases). This CDR3 is 15 amino acids long. V was cut by 3 bases and J by 1 base, with 10 bases left in between. The germline V gene encodes CDR1 MNHEY and CDR2 SMNVEV (reference sequence). CDR3 bases: TGTGCCAGCAGTTTCTGGGGCCTAAGCAATCAGCCCCAGCATTTT. As protein: CASSFWGLSNQPQHF.

The DNA for the CDR3 is TGTGCCAGCAGCCTCGACGGGAGAAAAAACACTGAAGCTTTCTTT. Protein: CASSLDGRKNTEAFF. The rearrangement uses TRBV7-3 and TRBJ1-1, with D uncertain. V lost 5 bases and J lost 2, with 15 bases in between. The CDR3 extends over 15 amino acids. Per germline, CDR1 SGHTA and CDR2 FQGTGA.

The chain combines TRBV3-1 (or the pseudogene TRBV3-2) with TRBJ2-7, with unresolved D. Germline V gives CDR1 LGHDT, CDR2 YNNKEL (reference sequence). The CDR3 consists of 12 residues. The V end lost 1 base, the J end lost 4 bases, and 5 bases lay between the germline ends. CDR3 in DNA: TGTGCCAGCAGCCAAGTTCAGTACGAGCAGTACTTC. Protein product: CASSQVQYEQYF.

This clone is a singleton in its sample. J is TRBJ2-7 and V is TRBV28, with 11 bases fitting TRBD2. The CDR3 is 22 amino acids. Germline V gene data show CDR1 as MDHEN and CDR2 as SYDVKM. The J segment lost 2 bases and the V segment lost 5 bases, leaving 26 bases of the junction unmatched. This chain's CDR3 is CASSLEQPGPDLAGGVAYEQYF. The CDR3 region has the DNA TGTGCCAGCAGTCTAGAGCAACCAGGGCCCGATCTAGCGGGAGGTGTTGCCTACGAGCAGTACTTC. The entire variable domain, with the rest obtained from reference TRBV28 and TRBJ2-7, is as follows: DVKVTQSSRYLVKRTGEKVFLECVQDMDHENMFWYRQDPGLGLRLIYFSYDVKMKEKGDIPEGYSVSREKKERFSLILESASTNQTSMYLCASSLEQPGPDLAGGVAYEQYFGPGTRLTVT.

The gene calls are TRBV18 and TRBJ1-6, with 12 bases matching TRBD1. Germline trimming cut 1 base from V and 0 bases from J; bases unmatched to any gene: 16. The CDR3 spans 23 residues. Germline CDR1 is KGHSH and CDR2 is LQKENI. CDR3 region: CASSPQDYRDRGLRSSYNSPLHF. The CDR3 DNA reads as TGTGCCAGCTCACCACAGGACTACCGGGACAGGGGGCTTCGGAGCTCCTATAATTCACCCCTCCACTTT.

The chain employs TRBV15 and TRBJ2-2; maybe TRBD2 (6 bases). Germline V lookup: CDR1 LNHNV, CDR2 YYDKDF (reference sequence). V shed 8 bases and J shed 1 base, with 17 bases lying between them. This CDR3 contains 16 residues. CDR3 in amino acids: CATHPGGSLNTGELFF. The CDR3 nucleotides are TGTGCCACCCACCCAGGAGGGAGTCTGAACACCGGGGAGCTGTTTTTT.

This chain joins TRBV2 and TRBJ1-4, with D maybe TRBD1 (5 bases). CDR1 and CDR2 from the germline V gene are SNHLY and FYNNEI. The CDR3 runs to 13 residues. V gave up 8 bases and J gave up 3 bases, with 10 bases separating them. The CDR3 region has the DNA TGTGCCAGCGCAGGGAGGGCTAATGAAAAACTGTTTTTT. Its translation is CASAGRANEKLFF.

This clone was counted between two and nine times. The gene calls are TRBV7-2 and TRBJ1-1; 7 bases line up with TRBD1. V was clipped by 4 bases and J by 10 bases; unmatched bases: 9. CDR3 length: 13 amino acids. Germline values: CDR1 SGHTA, CDR2 FQGNSA. CDR3 DNA: TGTGCCAGCAGCTGGGGGACAGCGCGCCCAGCTTTCTTT. This gives the protein CASSWGTARPAFF.

This chain uses TRBV5-1 with TRBJ1-2, with 9 bases aligning to TRBD1. This CDR3 has 15 amino acids. Trimming at V came to 4 bases and at J to 2 bases, leaving 6 bases not matched to a gene. In germline, CDR1 is SGHRS, CDR2 YFSETQ. CDR3 sequence: CASSQGTGLNYGYTF. Written as DNA, the CDR3 is TGCGCCAGCAGCCAAGGGACAGGGCTCAACTATGGCTACACCTTC.

This clone occurred once. The rearrangement joins TRBV5-1 to TRBJ1-1, with 9 bases that match TRBD1. Germline CDR1 is SGHRS and CDR2 is YFSETQ. The CDR3 totals 15 residues. The V gene end was trimmed by 4 bases and the J gene end by 7 bases; junction bases not matched to a gene: 11. The CDR3 DNA sequence: TGCGCCAGCAGCCGGGGGACAGGGAGGTCCGATGAAGCTTTCTTT. This sequence encodes CASSRGTGRSDEAFF.

The genes are TRBV7-2 and TRBJ2-1, with TRBD2 matching over 12 bases. The V gene end was trimmed by 5 bases and the J gene end by 10 bases; junction bases not matched to a gene: 9. Germline V gene lookup returns CDR1 SGHTA and CDR2 FQGNSA. CDR3 size: 15 residues. CDR3 sequence: CASSPSGGALREQFF. CDR3 DNA: TGTGCCAGCAGCCCTAGCGGGGGGGCCCTTAGAGAGCAGTTCTTC.

The CDR3 nucleotides are TGTGCCAGCAACAACCCGTCTGGGGCGGGAGGGCCCTACGAGCAGTACTTC. Its protein is CASNNPSGAGGPYEQYF. This sequence joins TRBV7-2 and TRBJ2-7; 9 bases agree with TRBD2. J gave up 2 bases and V 7 bases, and 15 bases lay outside the gene matches. Germline CDR1 SGHTA, CDR2 FQGNSA. The CDR3 covers 17 residues.

V usage is TRBV6-6 and J usage is TRBJ2-7; 7 positions match TRBD1. From germline, CDR1 is MNHNY and CDR2 SVGAGI (reference sequence). Germline trimming cut 1 base from V and 4 bases from J; bases unmatched to any gene: 7. The CDR3 is 15 amino acids. The CDR3 sequence is CASSYYEGAAYEQYF. The CDR3 DNA reads as TGTGCCAGCAGTTACTATGAGGGGGCGGCTTACGAGCAGTACTTC.

Ten or more counts support this clone. The chain uses TRBV5-1 and TRBJ2-5; no clear D. The CDR3 length is 14 residues. Germline V gene sequence: CDR1 SGHRS, CDR2 YFSETQ. V lost 4 bases and J lost 5, with 15 bases in between. This chain's CDR3 is CASSAGSPSETQYF. As DNA, the CDR3 is TGCGCCAGCAGCGCCGGGTCCCCTTCCGAGACCCAGTACTTC. Full variable domain (remainder filled in from reference TRBV5-1 and TRBJ2-5): KAGVTQTPRYLIKTRGQQVTLSCSPISGHRSVSWYQQTPGQGLQFLFEYFSETQRNKGNFPGRFSGRQFSNSRSEMNVSTLELGDSALYLCASSAGSPSETQYFGPGTRLLVL.

The rearrangement uses TRBV7-2 and TRBJ2-7, with D unclear. The germline gives CDR1 SGHTA, CDR2 FQGNSA. The CDR3 contains 13 residues. The ends were cut back, 1 base at V and 0 bases at J, with 4 bases in the middle. This chain's CDR3 is CASSLGPSYEQYF. For the CDR3, the DNA is TGTGCCAGCAGCTTAGGGCCCTCCTACGAGCAGTACTTC.

V and J are TRBV7-2 and TRBJ2-2; tentative D call: TRBD1 (6 bases). This CDR3 region has 15 residues. Germline V CDR1 and CDR2: SGHTA, FQGNSA. Trimming removed 3 bases at V and 1 base at J, with 9 bases between. The CDR3 DNA follows: TGTGCCAGCAGCTTGACAGGAGTGAACACCGGGGAGCTGTTTTTT. Amino acid sequence: CASSLTGVNTGELFF.

The chain combines TRBV5-6 with TRBJ2-7, with TRBD1 matching 8 bases. CDR3 length: 16 amino acids. Per germline, CDR1 SGHDT and CDR2 YYEEEE. The ends lost 4 bases at V and 3 bases at J; junction bases unmatched: 12. The CDR3: CASSPGGQGALYEQYF. CDR3 sequence (DNA): TGTGCCAGCAGCCCTGGAGGGCAGGGGGCCCTCTACGAGCAGTACTTC. The variable domain in full, with the rest retrieved from reference TRBV5-6 and TRBJ2-7, is DAGVTQSPTHLIKTRGQQVTLRCSPKSGHDTVSWYQQALGQGPQFIFQYYEEEERQRGNFPDRFSGHQFPNYSSELNVNALLLGDSALYLCASSPGGQGALYEQYFGPGTRLTVT.

The V and J genes are TRBV5-1 and TRBJ2-7; D is possibly TRBD1 (5 bases). Per the germline V gene, CDR1 is SGHRS and CDR2 is YFSETQ. The CDR3 is 14 residues long. V lost 4 bases and J lost 4, with 15 bases in between. The CDR3 DNA is TGCGCCAGCAGCCCCCAGCCAAACAGGTACGAGCAGTACTTC. It codes for CASSPQPNRYEQYF.

This chain uses TRBV5-1 with TRBJ2-4; 9 bases line up with TRBD1. This CDR3 is built from 15 residues. The J segment lost 4 bases and the V segment lost 3 bases, leaving 5 bases of the junction unmatched. Germline V gene data show CDR1 as SGHRS and CDR2 as YFSETQ. The CDR3 region has the DNA TGCGCCAGCAGCTCCCCGGGACAGGGAAAAAACATTCAGTACTTC. Translated: CASSSPGQGKNIQYF.

The V call is TRBV5-1, the J call TRBJ2-3, with D unresolved. The CDR3 has 12 amino acids. Germline V gene lookup returns CDR1 SGHRS and CDR2 YFSETQ. V was shortened by 3 bases and J by 3 bases, with 5 bases between the two germline ends. The CDR3 DNA reads TGCGCCAGCAGCTCCGTTACAGATACGCAGTATTTT. Amino acids: CASSSVTDTQYF.

This rearrangement joins TRBV10-2 to TRBJ1-6; 8 bases are shared with TRBD1. The CDR3 extends over 13 amino acids. Germline CDR1 and CDR2: WSHSY and SAAADI. V shed 9 bases and J 6 bases; nucleotides not matched to a gene: 4. The CDR3 DNA reads as TGCGCCAGGATCAGGGGGCGTAATTCACCCCTCCACTTT. Protein: CARIRGRNSPLHF.

The chain combines TRBV7-3 with TRBJ2-1; 7 positions agree with TRBD2. Germline assignment: CDR1 SGHTA and CDR2 FQGTGA. The CDR3 totals 14 residues. The V gene end was trimmed by 5 bases and the J gene end by 10 bases; junction bases not matched to a gene: 11. CDR3 nucleotides: TGTGCCAGCAGCCCCTCCTCCAGCGGGACCGAGCAGTTCTTC. Translation gives CASSPSSSGTEQFF.

This clone was picked up a small number of times. This chain uses TRBV2 with TRBJ1-2; 7 nucleotides match TRBD1. The CDR3 has 14 residues. V was clipped by 6 bases and J by 1 base; unmatched bases: 5. Looked up from germline, CDR1 is SNHLY and CDR2 is FYNNEI. In DNA form, the CDR3 reads TGTGCCAGCAGACAGGGGACCGATAACTATGGCTACACCTTC. Protein: CASRQGTDNYGYTF.

V is TRBV11-2 and J is TRBJ1-2; perhaps TRBD1 as D (6 bases). The V gene's germline CDR1 is SGHAT and CDR2 FQNNGV. Trimming cost V 4 bases and J 5 bases, with 17 bases left between them. This CDR3 has 15 amino acids. The CDR3 loop is CASSSQGLGGYGYTF. The CDR3 DNA follows: TGTGCCAGCAGCTCTCAGGGGTTGGGTGGTTATGGCTACACCTTC.

This clone was counted only a few times. The chain recombines TRBV9 with TRBJ1-6; D is unclear. This CDR3 has 15 residues. Germline V gives CDR1 SGDLS, CDR2 YYNGEE. Trimming shortened V by 4 bases and J by 7 bases, and 15 bases separated the two germline ends. The DNA of the CDR3 is TGTGCCAGCAGCATAGTCGGGGAGCGCAATTCACCCCTCCACTTT. Translating it yields CASSIVGERNSPLHF.

This chain joins TRBV28 and TRBJ1-2; D is undetermined. CDR3 size: 14 residues. The ends were cut back, 2 bases at V and 2 bases at J, with 9 bases in the middle. In germline, CDR1 is MDHEN, CDR2 SYDVKM. The CDR3 DNA reads as TGTGCCAGCAGTTTAATGGGCCTCAACTATGGCTACACCTTC. This codes for CASSLMGLNYGYTF.

The gene calls are TRBV6-1 and TRBJ1-1, with 7 bases fitting TRBD1. Per germline, CDR1 MNHNS and CDR2 SASEGT. There are 16 residues in the CDR3. V shed 2 bases, J shed 11 bases, and the junction held 17 bases outside the gene matches. The CDR3 protein is CASSEQAGGHSAGAFF. In nucleotides, the CDR3 is TGTGCCAGCAGTGAACAGGCAGGGGGGCATTCCGCAGGGGCTTTCTTT.

CDR3 in amino acids: CATDSGTGDAEQYF. The CDR3, as DNA: TGTGCCACCGATTCCGGGACAGGGGATGCCGAGCAGTACTTC. The chain joins TRBV15 to TRBJ2-7, with 10 bases fitting TRBD1. V shed 8 bases and J 6 bases; nucleotides not matched to a gene: 10. Per the germline V gene, CDR1 is LNHNV and CDR2 is YYDKDF (reference sequence). CDR3 length: 14 amino acids.

The chain is built from TRBV7-3 and TRBJ1-4, with 8 bases that match TRBD1. This CDR3 comprises 15 residues. Germline assignment: CDR1 SGHTA and CDR2 FQGTGA. V was pared by 5 bases and J by 3 bases, with 5 bases of the junction left unmatched. The CDR3 sequence: CASSRSGGPNEKLFF. The CDR3, as DNA: TGTGCCAGCAGCCGATCAGGGGGCCCTAATGAAAAACTGTTTTTT.

The J gene is TRBJ2-5, the V gene TRBV9; 15 bases map to TRBD2. The CDR3 is 17 amino acids. CDR1 and CDR2 from the germline V gene are SGDLS and YYNGEE. The J segment lost 4 bases and the V segment lost 4 bases, leaving 8 bases of the junction unmatched. The CDR3 sequence is CASSTGLAGGSRETQYF. The DNA for the CDR3 is TGTGCCAGCAGCACCGGACTAGCGGGAGGGTCGAGAGAGACCCAGTACTTC.

This clone appeared a few times. CDR3 sequence: CASSVLQASSYEQYF. DNA of the CDR3: TGTGCCAGCAGTGTCTTGCAGGCGAGCTCCTACGAGCAGTACTTC. This chain joins TRBV7-8 and TRBJ2-7; D is ambiguous. In germline, CDR1 is SGHVS, CDR2 FQNEAQ. The CDR3 extends over 15 amino acids. V was cut by 6 bases and J by 0 bases, with 15 bases left in between. The variable domain in full, completed from reference TRBV7-8 and TRBJ2-7, reads GAGVSQSPRYKVAKRGQDVALRCDPISGHVSLFWYQQALGQGPEFLTYFQNEAQLDKSGLPSDRFFAERPEGSVSTLKIQRTQQEDSAVYLCASSVLQASSYEQYFGPGTRLTVT.

This clone was seen only a few times. CDR3 protein: CASSQSSRGCTF. The CDR3, as DNA: TGTGCCAGCAGCCAAAGCAGCCGGGGTTGCACCTTC. V gene TRBV3-1 (or the pseudogene TRBV3-2) combines with J gene TRBJ1-2; D is undetermined. The length of the CDR3 is 12 residues. Trimming left V 2 bases short and J 13 bases short, with 14 bases between. Germline loops: CDR1 LGHDT, CDR2 YNNKEL (reference sequence).